Sequencing of this T cell receptor beta chain was carried out in a study of blood T cell repertoires in COVID-19. Data came from immunoSEQ multiplex PCR; TCRdb stores just in-frame clones and leaves some out. Of roughly 69,000 clones detected, around 84% appear once; the ten largest clones hold 12%. Germline V gene sequence: CDR1 SEHNR, CDR2 FQNEAQ (reference sequence). CDR3 length: 16 residues. Trimming shortened V by 5 bases and J by 0 bases, and 11 bases separated the two germline ends. Material for sequencing was peripheral blood. The sequence came from a human donor in a cohort sampled during active COVID-19. The V call is TRBV7-9, the J call TRBJ1-6; D is perhaps TRBD1 (6 bases). The CDR3 DNA follows: TGTGCCAGCAGCGACACAGGGAGCTCCTATAATTCACCCCTCCACTTT. This codes for CASSDTGSSYNSPLHF.